The clone carrying this TCR beta chain was picked up a small number of times. Produced via immunoSEQ multiplex PCR; TCRdb's table is partial and in-frame only. The sample shows about 140,000 clones, around 83% of them seen only once. The data belong to a study of blood T cell repertoires in COVID-19. CDR3 size: 16 residues. Germline assignment: CDR1 SGHVT and CDR2 SQSDAQ. V was pared by 1 base and J by 2 bases, with 11 bases between. This TCR was recovered from a woman between 55 and 75 years old with acute or convalescent COVID-19. The sequencing input was peripheral blood. The chain joins TRBV7-4 to TRBJ1-4; D ambiguous. CDR3 bases: TGTGCCAGCAGCTTAGGAACGGTTTCGACTAATGAAAAACTGTTTTTT. Translated: CASSLGTVSTNEKLFF.